This T cell receptor (beta chain) was captured by sequencing in a study of blood T cell repertoires in COVID-19. Study at large: The samples span acute and convalescent COVID-19 from the United States, Italy and Spain.

Donors in Cohort 3 who had recovered were those with two negative PCRs, healthcare professional clearance, or resolution of their symptoms. In the authors' workflow: Reference gene primer amplification yielded estimated nucleated cell counts. Measured with immunoSEQ multiplex PCR; TCRdb has only the in-frame clones, and not every one. V, J and clone size are those of that table, while D and trimming were read from the DNA. The table records around 310,000 clones, about 90% of them present only once. The CDR3 totals 12 residues. From germline, CDR1 is MNHEY and CDR2 SVGEGT. V lost 2 bases to trimming and J lost 10 bases, with 11 bases between them.

This sequence was found in a man between 25 and 39 years old who had recovered from COVID-19. This chain links TRBV6-2 or TRBV6-3 with TRBJ1-1; D remains ambiguous. Sequenced material: PBMCs or T cells enriched from blood (not recorded which). The CDR3 loop is CASSYTVYGAFF. As DNA, the CDR3 is TGTGCCAGCAGTTACACGGTTTATGGAGCTTTCTTT.